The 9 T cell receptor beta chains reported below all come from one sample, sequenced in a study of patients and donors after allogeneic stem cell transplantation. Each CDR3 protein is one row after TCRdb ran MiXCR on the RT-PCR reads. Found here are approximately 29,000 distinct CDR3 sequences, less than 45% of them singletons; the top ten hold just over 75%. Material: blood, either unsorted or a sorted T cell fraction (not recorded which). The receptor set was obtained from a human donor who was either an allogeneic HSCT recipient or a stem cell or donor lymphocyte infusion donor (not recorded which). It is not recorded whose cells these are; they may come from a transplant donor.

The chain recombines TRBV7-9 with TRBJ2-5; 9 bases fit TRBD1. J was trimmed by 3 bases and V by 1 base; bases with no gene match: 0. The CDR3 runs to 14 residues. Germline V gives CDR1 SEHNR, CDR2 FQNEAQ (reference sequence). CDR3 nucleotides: TGTGCCAGCAGCTTAGGGACAGGGGAAGAGACCCAGTACTTC. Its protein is CASSLGTGEETQYF.

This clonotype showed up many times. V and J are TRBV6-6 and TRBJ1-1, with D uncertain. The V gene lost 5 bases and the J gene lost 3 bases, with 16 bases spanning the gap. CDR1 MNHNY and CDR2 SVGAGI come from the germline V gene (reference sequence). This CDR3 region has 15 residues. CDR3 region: CASSAGTSGDTEAFF. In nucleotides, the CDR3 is TGTGCCAGCAGTGCCGGAACATCGGGAGACACTGAAGCTTTCTTT.

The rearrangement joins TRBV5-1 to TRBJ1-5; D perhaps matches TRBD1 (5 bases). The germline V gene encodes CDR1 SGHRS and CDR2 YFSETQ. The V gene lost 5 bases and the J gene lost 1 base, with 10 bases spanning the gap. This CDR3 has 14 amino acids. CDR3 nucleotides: TGCGCCAGCAGTTATCGGGACAGCAATCAGCCCCAGCATTTT. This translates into CASSYRDSNQPQHF.

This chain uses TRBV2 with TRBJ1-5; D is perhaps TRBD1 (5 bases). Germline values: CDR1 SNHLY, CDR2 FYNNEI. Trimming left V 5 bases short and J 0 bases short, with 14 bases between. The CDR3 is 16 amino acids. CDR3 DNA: TGTGCCAGCAGTCTCCAGGGTCGAAGTAGCAATCAGCCCCAGCATTTT. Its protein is CASSLQGRSSNQPQHF.

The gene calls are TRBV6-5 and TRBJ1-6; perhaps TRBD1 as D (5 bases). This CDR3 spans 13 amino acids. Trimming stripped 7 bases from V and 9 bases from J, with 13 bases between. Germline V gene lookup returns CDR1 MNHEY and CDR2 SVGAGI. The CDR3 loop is CASNWGKGSPLHF. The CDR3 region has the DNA TGTGCCAGCAATTGGGGGAAGGGTTCACCCCTCCACTTT.

The CDR3 protein is CASRIGAANYGYTF. The CDR3 bases are TGTGCCAGCAGGATCGGGGCAGCTAACTATGGCTACACCTTC. V is TRBV12-3 or TRBV12-4 and J is TRBJ1-2, with a weak D call TRBD1 (5 bases). V lost 6 bases and J 0 bases, leaving 11 bases between the germline ends. The CDR3 runs to 14 residues.

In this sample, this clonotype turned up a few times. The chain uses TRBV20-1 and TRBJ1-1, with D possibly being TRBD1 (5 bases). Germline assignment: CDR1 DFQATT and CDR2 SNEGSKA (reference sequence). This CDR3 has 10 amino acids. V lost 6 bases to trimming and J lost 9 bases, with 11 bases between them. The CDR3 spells CSARGNKAFF. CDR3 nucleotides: TGCAGTGCAAGGGGTAACAAAGCTTTCTTT.

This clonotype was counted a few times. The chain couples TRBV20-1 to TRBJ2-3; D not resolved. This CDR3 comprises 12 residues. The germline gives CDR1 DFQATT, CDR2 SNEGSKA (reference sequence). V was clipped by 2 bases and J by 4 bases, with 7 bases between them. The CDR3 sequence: CSARTTADTQYF. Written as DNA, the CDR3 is TGCAGTGCTAGAACTACAGCAGATACGCAGTATTTT.

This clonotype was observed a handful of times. The CDR3 sequence: CASRCGAPYEQYV. The CDR3 DNA sequence: TGTGCCAGCAGATGCGGGGCTCCCTACGAGCAGTACGTC. This chain links TRBV3-2 with TRBJ2-7; the table names TRBD1, a call not compared with the DNA. TRBV3-2 constitutes a pseudogene. There are 13 residues in the CDR3.